This TCR beta chain was obtained from a study of beta chain features in type 1 diabetes. Study results and limitations: There was a moderate but significant shortening of TCRB CDR3s in all four CD4+ subsets of Type 1 diabetes patients.

As every portion of the isolated RNA was reverse transcribed, the sequencing read expressed TCRB transcripts. Produced via immunoSEQ multiplex PCR; TCRdb's table is partial and in-frame only. The data hold a few hundred thousand clones, with around 12% observed a single time. Concerning this clone itself: Its antigen remains unidentified.

V lost 5 bases to trimming and J lost 11 bases; unmatched junction nucleotides: 9. Per germline, CDR1 KGHSH and CDR2 LQKENI. This CDR3 is built from 14 residues. The receptor was isolated from a woman aged 18-35 years with type 1 diabetes. The specimen was naive CD4+ T cells from blood. V and J are TRBV18 and TRBJ1-5, with 10 bases aligning to TRBD1. The DNA for the CDR3 is TGTGCCAGCTCAGCCGACAGGGGGCTGTTTGCCCAGCATTTT. Translating gives CASSADRGLFAQHF.